Listed here are 3 T cell receptor beta chains from one sample, sequenced in a study of Graves' ophthalmopathy and Graves' hyperthyroidism. The TCR beta CDR3 regions underwent amplification from RNA transcripts. The first round was an RT-PCR with HTBI primers, and the second round was a multiplex PCR. TCRdb re-called the multiplex PCR reads through MiXCR, storing one row per CDR3 protein. The table has under 350,000 distinct CDR3 sequences, roughly a sixth seen once. The sample was peripheral blood. The receptors derive from an adult man with Graves' ophthalmopathy.

This clonotype came up many times. V and J are TRBV12-3 or TRBV12-4 and TRBJ1-2; D not certain. The CDR3 has 14 amino acids. V gave up 5 bases and J gave up 5 bases, with 15 bases separating them. The CDR3: CASSPSTLRYGYTF. CDR3 sequence (DNA): TGTGCCAGCAGTCCCTCGACCCTTCGGTATGGCTACACCTTC.

The DNA for the CDR3 is TGTGCCACCACAGGGGAGGACACTGAAGCTTTCTTT. Translation: CATTGEDTEAFF. The rearrangement joins TRBV24-1 to TRBJ1-1; possibly TRBD1 for D (6 bases). This CDR3 contains 12 residues. Deletions cut 8 bases from V and 3 bases from J, with 9 bases between. Per germline, CDR1 KGHDR and CDR2 SFDVKD.

There are many counts of this clonotype. V usage is TRBV9 and J usage is TRBJ2-7; the match to TRBD2 covers 14 bases. This CDR3 comprises 14 residues. V gave up 2 bases and J gave up 6 bases; unmatched junction bases: 1. Germline V lookup: CDR1 SGDLS, CDR2 YYNGEE. CDR3 amino acids: CASSVGLAGAEQYF. The CDR3 coding sequence is TGTGCCAGCAGCGTGGGACTAGCGGGAGCCGAGCAGTACTTC.